The T cell receptor beta chain under discussion was sequenced for a study of blood T cell repertoires in COVID-19. Study overall: Specimens from acute and convalescent COVID-19 originated in the United States, Italy and Spain.

In the authors' workflow: Cell counts per sample came from amplifying reference gene primers. The data were produced by immunoSEQ multiplex PCR, yet TCRdb's version contains in-frame clones alone and is incomplete. V, J and clone size were drawn from that table, and D and trimming were deduced from the DNA. The sample yields roughly 40,000 clones, about three quarters seen once. V was cut by 5 bases and J by 1 base, with 9 bases left in between. The CDR3 is 13 amino acids. Germline loops: CDR1 MNHEY, CDR2 SVGAGI. This sequence joins TRBV6-5 and TRBJ2-7; the D gene is possibly TRBD1 (6 bases). The sequenced sample consisted of peripheral blood. This TCR came from a man aged 65 to 85 with active or convalescent COVID-19. The CDR3 protein is CASSMTGSYEQYF. The CDR3 DNA reads as TGTGCCAGCAGTATGACAGGTTCCTACGAGCAGTACTTC.